This is a list of T cell receptor beta chains from one sample in a study of OX40 agonist ivuxolimab in advanced cancers. TCRdb's table, derived via immunoSEQ multiplex PCR, lists solely in-frame clones and lacks some. The sample has some 86,000 clones, 90% seen once. Sequencing used CD4+ or CD8+ T cells sorted from blood, obtained in a trial of the OX40 agonist ivuxolimab. These TCRs come from an adult with an advanced solid tumor such as melanoma, head and neck, liver or kidney cancer. The CDR3 runs from the conserved cysteine through the conserved F or W. The D gene is left open where the match is weak. Some rows mark clone size as missing; the rest say once, few, many or name a class of expanded clone.

j_call: TRBJ2-1; d_call: -; v_call: TRBV9; clone_size: -; cdr3_aa: CASSPSSGTAGYNEQFF; cdr3_nt: TGTGCCAGCAGTCCCTCCTCCGGGACCGCGGGCTACAATGAGCAGTTCTTC
j_call: TRBJ1-3; d_call: -; v_call: TRBV10-3; clone_size: -; cdr3_aa: CAISVSGNTIYF; cdr3_nt: TGTGCCATCAGTGTCTCTGGAAACACCATATATTTT
j_call: TRBJ2-4; d_call: -; v_call: TRBV5-1; clone_size: -; cdr3_aa: CASLLKNIQYF; cdr3_nt: TGCGCCAGCCTTCTTAAAAACATTCAGTACTTC
j_call: TRBJ1-6; d_call: TRBD1; v_call: TRBV5-1; clone_size: -; cdr3_aa: CASSGTGDTNSPLHF; cdr3_nt: TGCGCCAGCAGTGGGACAGGCGATACTAATTCACCCCTCCACTTT
j_call: TRBJ2-2; d_call: TRBD1; v_call: TRBV29-1; clone_size: -; cdr3_aa: CSVFGQGGSGELFF; cdr3_nt: TGCAGCGTTTTCGGACAGGGAGGTTCCGGGGAGCTGTTTTTT
j_call: TRBJ2-5; d_call: TRBD1; v_call: TRBV14; clone_size: -; cdr3_aa: CASSPTRGKTQYF; cdr3_nt: TGTGCCAGCAGCCCTACCAGGGGGAAGACCCAGTACTTC
j_call: TRBJ2-3; d_call: TRBD1; v_call: TRBV18; clone_size: -; cdr3_aa: CASSERDRGLADTQYF; cdr3_nt: TGTGCCAGCTCAGAGCGGGACAGGGGGCTGGCAGATACGCAGTATTTT
j_call: TRBJ2-5; d_call: TRBD2; v_call: TRBV5-1; clone_size: -; cdr3_aa: CASSLGDFPRGGMWKTQYF; cdr3_nt: TGCGCCAGCAGCTTGGGCGACTTTCCGCGGGGGGGCATGTGGAAGACCCAGTACTTC
j_call: TRBJ1-2; d_call: TRBD1; v_call: TRBV19; clone_size: -; cdr3_aa: CASRKGASETYGYTF; cdr3_nt: TGTGCCAGTAGGAAGGGGGCTTCGGAGACGTATGGCTACACCTTC
j_call: TRBJ2-6; d_call: -; v_call: TRBV9; clone_size: -; cdr3_aa: CASTISFSGANVLTF; cdr3_nt: TGTGCCAGCACCATTTCTTTCTCTGGGGCCAACGTCCTGACTTTC
j_call: TRBJ2-4; d_call: -; v_call: TRBV5-8; clone_size: -; cdr3_aa: CASSLGLNIQYF; cdr3_nt: TGTGCCAGCAGCTTGGGTCTAAACATTCAGTACTTC
j_call: TRBJ1-5; d_call: -; v_call: TRBV21-1; clone_size: -; cdr3_aa: CASSKTIGARKRNQPQHF; cdr3_nt: TGTGCCAGCAGCAAAACGATAGGGGCAAGGAAGAGGAATCAGCCCCAGCATTTT
j_call: TRBJ2-1; d_call: -; v_call: TRBV7-9; clone_size: -; cdr3_aa: CAGNEQFF; cdr3_nt: TGTGCGGGAAATGAGCAGTTCTTC
j_call: TRBJ2-1; d_call: -; v_call: TRBV7-9; clone_size: once; cdr3_aa: CASSLDVGSYNEQFF; cdr3_nt: TGTGCCAGCAGCTTAGATGTGGGCTCCTACAATGAGCAGTTCTTC
j_call: TRBJ2-5; d_call: -; v_call: TRBV5-5; clone_size: once; cdr3_aa: CASSIQETQYF; cdr3_nt: TGTGCCAGCAGCATACAAGAGACCCAGTACTTC
j_call: TRBJ2-1; d_call: -; v_call: TRBV10-2; clone_size: once; cdr3_aa: CASRERRDLLDEQFF; cdr3_nt: TGCGCCAGCAGGGAGCGGCGGGACCTACTGGATGAGCAGTTCTTC
j_call: TRBJ2-2; d_call: TRBD1; v_call: TRBV11-3; clone_size: -; cdr3_aa: CASSKGQGRTGELFF; cdr3_nt: TGTGCCAGCAGCAAGGGACAGGGACGGACCGGGGAGCTGTTTTTT
j_call: TRBJ2-1; d_call: -; v_call: TRBV4-1; clone_size: -; cdr3_aa: CASSQEGNEQFF; cdr3_nt: TGCGCCAGCAGCCAAGAAGGGAATGAGCAGTTCTTC
j_call: TRBJ2-3; d_call: -; v_call: TRBV1; clone_size: -; cdr3_aa: CTSSQGSAGGATDAQYF; cdr3_nt: TGCACCAGCAGCCAGGGGTCCGCGGGGGGAGCCACAGATGCGCAGTATTTT